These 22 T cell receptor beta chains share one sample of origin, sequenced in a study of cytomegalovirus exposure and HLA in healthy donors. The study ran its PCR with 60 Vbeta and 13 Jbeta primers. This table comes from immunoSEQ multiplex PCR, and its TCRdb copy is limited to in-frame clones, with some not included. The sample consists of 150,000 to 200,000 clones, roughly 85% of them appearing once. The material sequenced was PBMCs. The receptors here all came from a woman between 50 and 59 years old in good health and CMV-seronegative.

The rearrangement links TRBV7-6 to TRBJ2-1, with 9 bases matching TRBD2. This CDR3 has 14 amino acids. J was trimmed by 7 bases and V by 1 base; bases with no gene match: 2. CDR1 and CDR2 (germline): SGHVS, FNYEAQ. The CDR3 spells CASSLGTSVNEQFF. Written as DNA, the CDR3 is TGTGCCAGCAGCTTAGGGACTAGCGTAAATGAGCAGTTCTTC.

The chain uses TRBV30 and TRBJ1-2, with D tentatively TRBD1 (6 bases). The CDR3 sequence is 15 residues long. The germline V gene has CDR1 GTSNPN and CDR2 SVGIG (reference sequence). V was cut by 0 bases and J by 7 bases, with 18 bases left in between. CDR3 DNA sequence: TGTGCCTGGAGTGTACCCCCGGGGGGCGCAAGTGGCTACACCTTC. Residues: CAWSVPPGGASGYTF.

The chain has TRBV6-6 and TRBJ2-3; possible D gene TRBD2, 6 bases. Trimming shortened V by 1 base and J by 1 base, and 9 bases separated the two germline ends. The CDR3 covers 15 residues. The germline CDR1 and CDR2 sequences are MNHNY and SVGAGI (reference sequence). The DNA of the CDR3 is TGTGCCAGCAGTTACTTCGGGAGTGGCACAGATACGCAGTATTTT. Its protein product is CASSYFGSGTDTQYF.

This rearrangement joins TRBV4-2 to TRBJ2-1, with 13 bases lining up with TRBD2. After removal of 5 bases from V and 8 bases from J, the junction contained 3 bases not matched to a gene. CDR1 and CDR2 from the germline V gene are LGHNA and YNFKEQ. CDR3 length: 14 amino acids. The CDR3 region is CASSGTSGTYEQFF. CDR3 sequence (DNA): TGTGCCAGCAGCGGGACTAGCGGGACCTATGAGCAGTTCTTC.

This chain's CDR3 is CASSRTSEISETQYF. CDR3 DNA sequence: TGTGCCAGCAGCAGGACTAGCGAAATTTCTGAGACCCAGTACTTC. The rearrangement links TRBV14 to TRBJ2-5, with 9 bases matching TRBD2. Trimming cost V 5 bases and J 5 bases; bases outside gene matches: 9. The CDR3 covers 15 residues. Germline lookup yields CDR1 SGHDN and CDR2 FVKESK.

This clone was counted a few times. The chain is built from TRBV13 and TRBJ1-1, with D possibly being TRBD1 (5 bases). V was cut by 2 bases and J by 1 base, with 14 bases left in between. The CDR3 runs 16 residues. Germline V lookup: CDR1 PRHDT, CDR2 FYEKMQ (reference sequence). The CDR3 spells CASSLIQATSNTEAFF. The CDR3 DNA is TGTGCCAGCAGCTTAATACAGGCAACCTCGAACACTGAAGCTTTCTTT. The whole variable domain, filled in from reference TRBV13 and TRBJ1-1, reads AAGVIQSPRHLIKEKRETATLKCYPIPRHDTVYWYQQGPGQDPQFLISFYEKMQSDKGSIPDRFSAQQFSDYHSELNMSSLELGDSALYFCASSLIQATSNTEAFFGQGTRLTVV.

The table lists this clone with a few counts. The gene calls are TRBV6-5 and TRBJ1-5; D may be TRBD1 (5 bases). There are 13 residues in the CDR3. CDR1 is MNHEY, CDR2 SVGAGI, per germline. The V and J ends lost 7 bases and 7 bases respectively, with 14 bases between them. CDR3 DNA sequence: TGTGCCAGCACTCCCAATCGGGGGCAGCCCCAGCATTTT. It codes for CASTPNRGQPQHF.

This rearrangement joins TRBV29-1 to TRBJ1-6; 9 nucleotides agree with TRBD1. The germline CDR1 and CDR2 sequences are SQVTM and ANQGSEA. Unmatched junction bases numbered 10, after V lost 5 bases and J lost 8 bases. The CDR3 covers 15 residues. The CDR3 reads CSVQSGTGIDSPLHF. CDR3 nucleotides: TGCAGCGTTCAGTCCGGGACAGGGATTGATTCACCCCTCCACTTT.

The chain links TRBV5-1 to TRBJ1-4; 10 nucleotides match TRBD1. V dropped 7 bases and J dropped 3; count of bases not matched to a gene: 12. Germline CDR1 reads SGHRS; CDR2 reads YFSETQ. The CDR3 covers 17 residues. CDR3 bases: TGCGCCAGCGCCGGGACAGGGGAATTGTCGTCTAATGAAAAACTGTTTTTT. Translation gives CASAGTGELSSNEKLFF.

The CDR3 DNA sequence: TGTGCCAGCAGCCCCCGTGTGGCGGGAGTTACTAACGGGGAGCAGTACTTC. Its protein is CASSPRVAGVTNGEQYF. The V gene is TRBV7-2, the J gene TRBJ2-7; 7 nucleotides align to TRBD2. This CDR3 comprises 17 residues. Trimming removed 5 bases from V and 7 bases from J; junction bases left unmatched: 20. CDR1 and CDR2 from the germline V gene are SGHTA and FQGNSA.

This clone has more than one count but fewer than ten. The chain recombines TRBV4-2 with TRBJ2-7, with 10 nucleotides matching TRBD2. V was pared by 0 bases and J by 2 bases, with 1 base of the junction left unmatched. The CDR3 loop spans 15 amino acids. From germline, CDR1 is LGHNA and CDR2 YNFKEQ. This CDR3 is CASSQELAGPYEQYF. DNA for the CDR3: TGTGCCAGCAGCCAAGAACTAGCGGGGCCCTACGAGCAGTACTTC.

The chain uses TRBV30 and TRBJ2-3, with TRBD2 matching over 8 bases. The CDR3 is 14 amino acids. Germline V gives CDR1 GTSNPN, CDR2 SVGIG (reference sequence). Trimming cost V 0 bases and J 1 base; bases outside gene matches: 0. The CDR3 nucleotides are TGTGCCTGGAGTGTACTAGCGGGCACAGATACGCAGTATTTT. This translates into CAWSVLAGTDTQYF.

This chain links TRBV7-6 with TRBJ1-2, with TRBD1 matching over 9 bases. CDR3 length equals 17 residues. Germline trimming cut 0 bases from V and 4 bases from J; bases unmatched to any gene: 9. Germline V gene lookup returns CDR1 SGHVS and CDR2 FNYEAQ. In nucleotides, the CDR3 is TGTGCCAGCAGCTTAGCGGGTACAGGGGGCGACGGCTATGGCTACACCTTC. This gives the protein CASSLAGTGGDGYGYTF.

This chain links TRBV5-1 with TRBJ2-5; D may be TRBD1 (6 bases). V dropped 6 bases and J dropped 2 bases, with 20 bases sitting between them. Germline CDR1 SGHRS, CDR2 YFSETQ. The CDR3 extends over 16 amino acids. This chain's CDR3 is CASTLVIGTPQETQYF. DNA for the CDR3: TGCGCCAGCACCCTGGTGATAGGGACACCTCAAGAGACCCAGTACTTC. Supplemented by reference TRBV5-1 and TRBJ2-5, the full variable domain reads KAGVTQTPRYLIKTRGQQVTLSCSPISGHRSVSWYQQTPGQGLQFLFEYFSETQRNKGNFPGRFSGRQFSNSRSEMNVSTLELGDSALYLCASTLVIGTPQETQYFGPGTRLLVL.

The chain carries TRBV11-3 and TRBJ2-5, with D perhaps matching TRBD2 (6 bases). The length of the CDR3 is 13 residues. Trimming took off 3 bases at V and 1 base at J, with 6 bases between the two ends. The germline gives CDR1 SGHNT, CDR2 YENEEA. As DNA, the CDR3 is TGTGCCAGCAGCTTGGGGGGCCAAGAGACCCAGTACTTC. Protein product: CASSLGGQETQYF.

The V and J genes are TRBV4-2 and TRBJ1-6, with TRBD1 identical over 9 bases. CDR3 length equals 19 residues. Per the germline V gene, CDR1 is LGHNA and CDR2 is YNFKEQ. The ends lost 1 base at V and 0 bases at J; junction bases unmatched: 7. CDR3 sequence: CASSQGGQGKRSYNSPLHF. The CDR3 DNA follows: TGTGCCAGCAGCCAAGGGGGACAGGGCAAACGCTCCTATAATTCACCCCTCCACTTT.

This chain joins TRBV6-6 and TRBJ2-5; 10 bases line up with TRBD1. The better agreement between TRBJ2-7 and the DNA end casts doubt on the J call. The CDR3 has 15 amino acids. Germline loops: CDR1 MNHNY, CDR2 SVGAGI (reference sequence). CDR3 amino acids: CASSYSRTGGDEQYF. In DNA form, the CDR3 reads TGTGCCAGCAGTTACTCCCGGACAGGGGGGGACGAGCAGTACTTC.

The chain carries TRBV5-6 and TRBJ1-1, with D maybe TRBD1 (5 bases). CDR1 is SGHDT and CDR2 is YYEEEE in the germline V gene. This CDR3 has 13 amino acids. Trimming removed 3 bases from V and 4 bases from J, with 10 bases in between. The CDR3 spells CASSSLGATEAFF. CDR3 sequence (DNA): TGTGCCAGCAGCTCTCTAGGGGCCACTGAAGCTTTCTTT.

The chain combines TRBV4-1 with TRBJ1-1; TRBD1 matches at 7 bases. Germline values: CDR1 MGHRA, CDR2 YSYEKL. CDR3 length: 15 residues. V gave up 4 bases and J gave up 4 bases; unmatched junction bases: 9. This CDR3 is CASSRLGQAGTEAFF. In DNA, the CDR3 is TGCGCCAGCAGCCGACTTGGACAGGCTGGCACTGAAGCTTTCTTT.

CDR3 sequence: CASSPRTSGTTYNEQFF. The CDR3 DNA is TGTGCCAGCAGCCCCCGGACTAGCGGAACTACCTACAATGAGCAGTTCTTC. V and J are TRBV13 and TRBJ2-1, with 10 positions matching TRBD2. The V segment lost 5 bases and the J segment 2 bases; nucleotides outside the gene matches: 9. CDR1 and CDR2 (germline): PRHDT, FYEKMQ (reference sequence). CDR3 length: 17 amino acids. Combining the CDR3 with reference TRBV13 and TRBJ2-1 gives the whole variable domain AAGVIQSPRHLIKEKRETATLKCYPIPRHDTVYWYQQGPGQDPQFLISFYEKMQSDKGSIPDRFSAQQFSDYHSELNMSSLELGDSALYFCASSPRTSGTTYNEQFFGPGTRLTVL.

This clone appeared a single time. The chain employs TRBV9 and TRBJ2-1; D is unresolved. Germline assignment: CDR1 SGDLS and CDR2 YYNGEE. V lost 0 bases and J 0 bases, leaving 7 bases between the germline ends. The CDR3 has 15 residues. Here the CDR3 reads CASSVVESSYNEQFF. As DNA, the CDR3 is TGTGCCAGCAGCGTAGTTGAGAGCTCCTACAATGAGCAGTTCTTC.

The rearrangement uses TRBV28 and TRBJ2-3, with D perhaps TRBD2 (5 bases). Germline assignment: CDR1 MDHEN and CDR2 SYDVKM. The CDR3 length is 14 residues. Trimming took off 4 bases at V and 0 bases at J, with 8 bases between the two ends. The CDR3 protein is CASSWERSTDTQYF. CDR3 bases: TGTGCCAGCAGTTGGGAGCGGAGCACAGATACGCAGTATTTT.